These 3 T cell receptor beta chains were all obtained from the same sample, sequenced in a study of blood T cells in healthy people across ages (dated by TCRdb to 2014 to 2015). The library was made by 5' RACE. Data came from an Illumina HiSeq 2500. The second PCR ran for about 7 to 11 cycles and used a J-beta primer mix along with a sample-barcoded 5' primer. Using fastp at Q25 and MiXCR, TCRdb reprocessed the public reads and kept productive beta chains. Rows matching on CDR3 protein sequence are summarized as one entry with the most common DNA and genes. The table for this sample lists hundreds of thousands of distinct CDR3 sequences; about 54% of them were counted only once. The ten most abundant clones make up roughly 34% of the sample. What was sequenced was blood. The receptors were gathered from a man aged 55-75 years in good health.

In the case of this clonotype: Sequence at one end of the junction differs from germline and may be a read error. The chain uses TRBV18 and TRBJ2-1; D assignment may be TRBD1 or TRBD2 (5 bases each). CDR1 and CDR2 from the germline V gene are KGHSH and LQKENI. The CDR3 has 13 residues. CDR3 DNA: TGTGCCGGCTCAGGTTTGAGGGGCAATGAGCAGTTCTTC. Residues: CAGSGLRGNEQFF.

The J gene is TRBJ2-7, the V gene TRBV3-1, with D possibly being TRBD1 (5 bases). The DNA matches TRBJ2-5 better at its end, which makes the J call doubtful. This CDR3 spans 15 amino acids. CDR1 LGHDT and CDR2 YNNKEL come from the germline V gene (reference sequence). The CDR3 sequence: CASSPRQTITGTQYF. The CDR3 bases are TGTGCCAGCAGCCCACGACAGACCATTACCGGGACCCAGTACTTC.

The rearrangement joins TRBV7-2 to TRBJ2-3; D is unresolved. The CDR3 runs 15 residues. V was cut by 1 base and J by 6 bases, with 14 bases left in between. Germline CDR1 is SGHTA and CDR2 is FQGNSA. This CDR3 is CASSLDRTQWDTQYF. CDR3 sequence (DNA): TGTGCCAGCAGCTTAGACCGGACGCAGTGGGATACGCAGTATTTT.